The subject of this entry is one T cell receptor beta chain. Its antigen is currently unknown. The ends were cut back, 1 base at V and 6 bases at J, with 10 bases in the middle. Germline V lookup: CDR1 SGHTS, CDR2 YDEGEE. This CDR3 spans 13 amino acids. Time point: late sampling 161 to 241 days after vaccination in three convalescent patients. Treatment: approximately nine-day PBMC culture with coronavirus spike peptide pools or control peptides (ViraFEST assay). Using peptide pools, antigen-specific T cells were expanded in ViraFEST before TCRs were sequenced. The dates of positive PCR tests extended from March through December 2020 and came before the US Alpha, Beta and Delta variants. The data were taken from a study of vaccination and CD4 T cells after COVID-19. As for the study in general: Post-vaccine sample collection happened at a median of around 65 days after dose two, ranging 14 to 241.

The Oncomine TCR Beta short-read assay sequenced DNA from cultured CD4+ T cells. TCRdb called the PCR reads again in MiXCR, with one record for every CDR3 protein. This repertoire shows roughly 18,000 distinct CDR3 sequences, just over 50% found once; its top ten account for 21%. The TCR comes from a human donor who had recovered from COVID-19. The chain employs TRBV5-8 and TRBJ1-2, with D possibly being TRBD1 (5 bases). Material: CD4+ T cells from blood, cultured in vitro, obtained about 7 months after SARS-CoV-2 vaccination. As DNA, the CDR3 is TGTGCCAGCAGCTTGTGGGGGGAGGATGGCTACACCTTC. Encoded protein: CASSLWGEDGYTF.